Following are 10 T cell receptor beta chains from one sample sequenced in a study of shared clonotypes between healthy human individuals. The method was immunoSEQ multiplex PCR; TCRdb's version includes in-frame clones alone and lacks a portion of them. The data contain some 2,000,000 clones, 90% to 95% of them singletons. The sample taken for sequencing was naive CD4+ T cells sorted from blood. The subset denotes: CD45RA+ positively selected. These receptors came from a man aged 18 to 30 in good health.

The gene calls are TRBV5-1 and TRBJ2-7, with 10 nucleotides matching TRBD2. Germline V gives CDR1 SGHRS, CDR2 YFSETQ. The trim removed 6 bases at V and 1 base at J, leaving 10 bases unmatched. This CDR3 spans 16 amino acids. CDR3 nucleotide sequence: TGCGCCAGCAAACCGTCTAGCGGGAGTTTTTCCTACGAGCAGTACTTC. Translation gives CASKPSSGSFSYEQYF.

The chain uses TRBV21-1 and TRBJ1-5; the DNA was not compared with TRBD1, the D call given in the table. TRBV21-1 counts as a pseudogene. The CDR3 covers 16 residues. Here the CDR3 reads CASSMKGQGINQPQHF. Written as DNA, the CDR3 is TGTGCCAGCAGCATGAAGGGACAGGGTATCAATCAGCCCCAGCATTTT.

This chain uses TRBV6-6 with TRBJ1-5; D remains unclear. The germline V gene has CDR1 MNHNY and CDR2 SVGAGI (reference sequence). The CDR3 is made up of 16 amino acids. The V end lost 0 bases, the J end lost 4 bases, and 13 bases lay between the germline ends. DNA of the CDR3: TGTGCCAGCAGTTACTCGGAGACAATCGAAAATCAGCCCCAGCATTTT. Its protein is CASSYSETIENQPQHF.

This clone appeared once. J is TRBJ2-3 and V is TRBV18; 10 bases are shared with TRBD2. Germline values: CDR1 KGHSH, CDR2 LQKENI. J gave up 3 bases and V 0 bases, and 3 bases lay outside the gene matches. The CDR3 contains 16 residues. CDR3 in DNA: TGTGCCAGCTCACCACCCCCTAGCGGGAGAACAGATACGCAGTATTTT. Translating it yields CASSPPPSGRTDTQYF.

Regarding this clone: The same CDR3 can be traced to other DNA sequences in this sample. This rearrangement joins TRBV9 to TRBJ1-4, with TRBD1 identical over 7 bases. CDR1 and CDR2 from the germline V gene are SGDLS and YYNGEE. The CDR3 has 14 residues. V lost 2 bases to trimming and J lost 5 bases; unmatched junction nucleotides: 3. In DNA form, the CDR3 reads TGTGCCAGCAGCGTTGGGACAGTAAATGAAAAACTGTTTTTT. Translating it yields CASSVGTVNEKLFF.

The rearrangement links TRBV5-1 to TRBJ2-7; TRBD2 matches 14 bases. V gave up 4 bases and J gave up 3 bases; unmatched junction bases: 6. The CDR3 runs 16 residues. The germline CDR1 and CDR2 sequences are SGHRS and YFSETQ. CDR3 coding DNA: TGCGCCAGCAGCGGGGGACTAGCGGGAGTTGGCTACGAGCAGTACTTC. Translation: CASSGGLAGVGYEQYF. Based on the CDR3 plus reference TRBV5-1 and TRBJ2-7, the full variable domain is KAGVTQTPRYLIKTRGQQVTLSCSPISGHRSVSWYQQTPGQGLQFLFEYFSETQRNKGNFPGRFSGRQFSNSRSEMNVSTLELGDSALYLCASSGGLAGVGYEQYFGPGTRLTVT.

The chain employs TRBV4-3 and TRBJ1-6, with D unclear. CDR1 and CDR2 (germline): LGHNA, YSLEER. Trimming took off 2 bases at V and 5 bases at J, with 10 bases between the two ends. This CDR3 spans 15 amino acids. CDR3 bases: TGCGCCAGCAGCCAAACGGGAGGGAATAATTCACCCCTCCACTTT. This gives the protein CASSQTGGNNSPLHF.

CDR3 sequence: CASSRLAGGPRFYEQYF. The CDR3 DNA reads as TGTGCCAGCAGCCGACTAGCGGGAGGGCCCCGGTTCTACGAGCAGTACTTC. This rearrangement joins TRBV7-9 to TRBJ2-7; 14 nucleotides align to TRBD2. This CDR3 has 17 amino acids. The germline V gene has CDR1 SEHNR and CDR2 FQNEAQ (reference sequence). V shed 5 bases and J 3 bases; nucleotides not matched to a gene: 9.

The chain couples TRBV10-3 to TRBJ2-5, with unresolved D. The germline CDR1 and CDR2 sequences are ENHRY and SYGVKD. This CDR3 is 13 amino acids long. Between the trimmed V and J ends, which lost 0 bases and 3 bases, there was a span of 5 bases. CDR3 sequence: CAISESSKETQYF. CDR3 coding DNA: TGTGCCATCAGTGAGTCATCTAAAGAGACCCAGTACTTC.

The chain employs TRBV5-3 and TRBJ2-7; TRBD2 matches 7 bases. TRBV5-3 is sorted into the ORF group, with uncertain function. The CDR3 totals 14 residues. Trimming took 0 bases from V and 2 from J; bases not matched to a gene: 2. The CDR3 loop reads CARSLGLAAYEQYF. In DNA form, the CDR3 reads TGTGCCAGAAGCTTGGGGCTAGCGGCCTACGAGCAGTACTTC.